This is a list of T cell receptor beta chains from one sample in a study of cytotoxic CD8 clonotypes in ibrutinib-treated CLL. Clones were sequenced by immunoSEQ multiplex PCR, and TCRdb holds only the in-frame ones, with some missing. The sample includes about 130,000 clones, 84% seen only once; the top ten take around 3%. The source was PBMCs, collected after 24 months of ibrutinib treatment. The receptors were gathered from a human donor with chronic lymphocytic leukemia. CDR3s include the opening cysteine and the closing phenylalanine or tryptophan. D genes are given only for firm matches. Expanded clones are given a class, and other clones once, few, many or no size at all.

TRBV27	TRBJ1-6	NA	NA	TGTGCCAGCAGTTTAATTTGGAACAGGGTGAATAATTCACCCCTCCACTTT	CASSLIWNRVNNSPLHF
TRBV2	TRBJ1-5	NA	few	TGTGCCAGCAGTGAAGCGGGTAGGAATCAGCCCCAGCATTTT	CASSEAGRNQPQHF
TRBV18	TRBJ1-2	NA	NA	TGTGCCAGCTCACCAGGGACCCATGGGGAGGGCTACACCTTC	CASSPGTHGEGYTF
TRBV9	TRBJ1-2	NA	NA	TGTGCCAGCAGCCCCCAAGGGAGGTCTAACTATGGCTACACCTTC	CASSPQGRSNYGYTF
TRBV19	TRBJ2-5	NA	NA	TGTGCCAGTAGTATCCCTTCAACGACCAGGGACGGGACCCAGTACTTC	CASSIPSTTRDGTQYF
TRBV27	TRBJ1-1	TRBD1	NA	TGTGCCAGCAGACAGAGACAGGGGTGGGCGAACACTGAAGCTTTCTTT	CASRQRQGWANTEAFF
TRBV19	TRBJ1-2	NA	NA	TGTGCCAGTAGTATGGGAGGGTCCGGCTACACCTTC	CASSMGGSGYTF
TRBV18	TRBJ2-3	TRBD1	NA	TGTGCCAGCTCGGACCGGGACAGTCGCACAGATACGCAGTATTTT	CASSDRDSRTDTQYF
TRBV15	TRBJ2-7	TRBD1	NA	TGTGCCACCAGCAGAGACCGACAGGGGAACCCCTACGAGCAGTACTTC	CATSRDRQGNPYEQYF
TRBV7-9	TRBJ2-7	NA	few	TGTGCCAGCAGCTCGGGACAGCAGTACTTC	CASSSGQQYF
TRBV5-1	TRBJ2-3	NA	NA	TGCGCCAGCAGCTCCGCCGGACAGTATCGCACAGATACGCAGTATTTT	CASSSAGQYRTDTQYF
TRBV4-3	TRBJ2-2	NA	NA	TGCGCCAGCAGCCAAGATAGTAGCAGGGATACCGGGGAGCTGTTTTTT	CASSQDSSRDTGELFF
TRBV19	TRBJ1-5	NA	NA	TGTGCCAGCTTTAGTCGTGGTCAGCCCCAGCATTTT	CASFSRGQPQHF
TRBV27	TRBJ1-6	NA	NA	TGTGCCAGCAGTCGCAATTTATCACCCCTCCACTTT	CASSRNLSPLHF
TRBV19	TRBJ1-1	NA	NA	TGTGCCAGTAGTATGTCCGAGAACACTGAAGCTTTCTTT	CASSMSENTEAFF
TRBV2	TRBJ2-2	NA	NA	TGTGCCAGCAGTGAAAGCTGGGTGGGCACCGGGGAGCTGTTTTTT	CASSESWVGTGELFF
TRBV5-6	TRBJ1-2	NA	NA	TGTGCCAGCAGCTTGGTGCAGCCAGACCGAAATTTAAACTATGGCTACACCTTC	CASSLVQPDRNLNYGYTF
TRBV6-5	TRBJ2-7	NA	NA	TGTGCCACTCAATCAGGGGCCGAACCTTACGAGCAGTACTTC	CATQSGAEPYEQYF
TRBV7-9	TRBJ2-3	TRBD2	NA	TGTGCCAGCAGCTCCGGAGGACTAGCAGATACGCAGTATTTT	CASSSGGLADTQYF
TRBV30	TRBJ2-7	NA	NA	TGTGCCTGGAGTTATGGGCCTCCAATGAGGGAGCAGTACTTC	CAWSYGPPMREQYF
TRBV18	TRBJ1-6	NA	once	TGTGCCAGCTCACCACAAAGGAGCCTTACTAATAATTCACCCCTCCACTTT	CASSPQRSLTNNSPLHF
TRBV14	TRBJ2-7	NA	NA	TGTGCCAGCAGCCTGGTAAGGGGCCCGTACGAGCAGTACTTC	CASSLVRGPYEQYF
TRBV19	TRBJ1-1	TRBD1	NA	TGTGCCAGTAATCCTGACAGGGGCACTGAAGCTTTCTTT	CASNPDRGTEAFF
TRBV9	TRBJ1-1	NA	NA	TGTGCCAGCAGCCCCGCTCGGACAGCCCTAAACACTGAAGCTTTCTTT	CASSPARTALNTEAFF
TRBV25-1	TRBJ1-2	NA	few	TGTGCCAGCAGTGATTTAACGGACTATGGCTACACCTTC	CASSDLTDYGYTF
TRBV27	TRBJ1-1	TRBD1	NA	TGTGCCAGCAGTGAAATACAGGGGGCAGTTTCGTCCCTAAACACTGAAGCTTTCTTT	CASSEIQGAVSSLNTEAFF
TRBV5-4	TRBJ2-7	NA	NA	TGTGCCAGCAGCTTGGAAATCACCTCCTACGAGCAGTACTTC	CASSLEITSYEQYF
TRBV7-9	TRBJ1-4	NA	NA	TGTGCCAGCAGCACACGACAGCCAAATGAAAAACTGTTTTTT	CASSTRQPNEKLFF
TRBV18	TRBJ2-7	NA	NA	TGTGCCAGCTCAAGTATAGGGGCCGGAGAGTACTTC	CASSSIGAGEYF
TRBV7-9	TRBJ2-2	NA	once	TGTGCCAGCAGCTTATTGAGGGGGACGAACACCGGGGAGCTGTTTTTT	CASSLLRGTNTGELFF
TRBV29-1	TRBJ2-4	NA	NA	TGCAGCGTAAGGATTACAGGGTTGGTAGCCAAAAACATTCAGTACTTC	CSVRITGLVAKNIQYF
TRBV6-5	TRBJ1-4	NA	NA	TGTGCCAGCGGTGGGGGGAAACTGTTTTTT	CASGGGKLFF
TRBV28	TRBJ1-2	TRBD1	NA	TGTGCCAGCAGTTTAGGGACAGTACCCTCTAGATATGGCTACACCTTC	CASSLGTVPSRYGYTF
TRBV7-8	TRBJ2-3	TRBD1	once	TGTGCCAGCAGCACCGGACAGGGGTTGGATACGCAGTATTTT	CASSTGQGLDTQYF
TRBV6-1	TRBJ2-7	TRBD1	NA	TGTGCCAGCATGGGGACAGGTAGCTCCTACGAGCAGTACTTC	CASMGTGSSYEQYF
TRBV4-1	TRBJ1-2	NA	NA	TGCGCCAGCAGCCAAGATCTCTGGCTTAAGGGGTATGGCTACACCTTC	CASSQDLWLKGYGYTF
TRBV6-1	TRBJ1-1	TRBD1	NA	TGTGCCAGCAGGCGCAGGGGGCCGAACACTGAAGCTTTCTTT	CASRRRGPNTEAFF
TRBV5-1	TRBJ1-6	TRBD1	once	TGCGCCAGCAGCTTGGGGATGACAGGGTATAATTCACCCCTCCACTTT	CASSLGMTGYNSPLHF
TRBV19	TRBJ1-2	TRBD1	NA	TGTGCCAGTAGTATCCCGGGACAGAACTATGGCTACACCTTC	CASSIPGQNYGYTF
TRBV10-3	TRBJ2-3	TRBD2	NA	TGTGCCACCGGACTAGCGGGGGGTGCAGATACGCAGTATTTT	CATGLAGGADTQYF
TRBV30	TRBJ2-1	TRBD2	NA	TGTGCCTGGAGTGGTCTAGCGGGGGCGAGGCAGTTCTTC	CAWSGLAGARQFF
TRBV5-4	TRBJ2-3	NA	NA	TGTGCCAGCAGCTTCGCCGATGGGATTGGTGCGCAGTATTTT	CASSFADGIGAQYF